This T cell receptor beta chain was captured by sequencing in a study of shared clonotypes between healthy human individuals. Remarks on this clone: No antigen is known for it.

CDR1 and CDR2 (germline): SGDLS, YYNGEE. This CDR3 spans 13 amino acids. The V gene lost 4 bases and the J gene lost 4 bases, with 8 bases spanning the gap. Study results and caveats: Donors were few, which limited the genetic and exposure-history diversity represented.

Repertoires were generated with immunoSEQ multiplex PCR, while TCRdb's copy carries only in-frame clones and drops some. The data hold 550,000 to 600,000 clones, with roughly 72% observed a single time. Donors were healthy HIV-negative adults without recent acute infections or vaccinations. Around 86 million PBMCs went into genomic DNA for unsorted samples. Sequencing was carried out using PBMCs. The V gene is TRBV9, the J gene TRBJ1-4; D ambiguous. The source is a woman aged 40 to 50 in good health. Some clones in this sample may be carry-over from other donors' samples. In DNA form, the CDR3 reads TGTGCCAGCAGCAAGTGGGATAATGAAAAACTGTTTTTT. Translating it yields CASSKWDNEKLFF.